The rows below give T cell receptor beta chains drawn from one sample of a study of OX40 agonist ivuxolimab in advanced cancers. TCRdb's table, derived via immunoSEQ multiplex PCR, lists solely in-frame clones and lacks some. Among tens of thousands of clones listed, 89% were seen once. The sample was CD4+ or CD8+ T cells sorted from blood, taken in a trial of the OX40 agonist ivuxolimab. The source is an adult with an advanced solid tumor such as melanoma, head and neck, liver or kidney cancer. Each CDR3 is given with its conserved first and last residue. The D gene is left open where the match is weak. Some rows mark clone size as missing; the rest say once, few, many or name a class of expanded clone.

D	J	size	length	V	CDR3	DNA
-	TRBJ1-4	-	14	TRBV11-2	CASSLVGGNEKLFF	TGTGCCAGCAGCTTAGTCGGGGGTAATGAAAAACTGTTTTTT
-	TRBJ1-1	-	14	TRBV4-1	CASSSGHSNTEAFF	TGCGCCAGCAGCTCCGGACACTCGAACACTGAAGCTTTCTTT
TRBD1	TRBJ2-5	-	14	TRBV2	CASSAGTDQETQYF	TGTGCCAGCAGTGCCGGGACAGACCAAGAGACCCAGTACTTC
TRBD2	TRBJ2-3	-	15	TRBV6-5	CASSKLAGVTDTQYF	TGTGCCAGCAGCAAACTAGCGGGGGTAACAGATACGCAGTATTTT
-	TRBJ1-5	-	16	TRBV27	CASSSFEGLEGQPQHF	TGTGCCAGCAGTTCCTTTGAAGGGTTGGAAGGTCAGCCCCAGCATTTT
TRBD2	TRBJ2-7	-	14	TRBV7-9	CASSFSGSSYEQYF	TGTGCCAGCAGCTTTAGCGGGAGCTCCTACGAGCAGTACTTC
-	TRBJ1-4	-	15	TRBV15	CATSREDTPNEKLFF	TGTGCCACCAGCAGAGAAGATACACCTAATGAAAAACTGTTTTTT
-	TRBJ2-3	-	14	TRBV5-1	CASSLASTADTQYF	TGCGCCAGCAGCTTGGCCAGTACGGCAGATACGCAGTATTTT
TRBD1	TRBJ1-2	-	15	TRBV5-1	CASGDWDRGPYGYTF	TGCGCCAGCGGGGACTGGGACAGGGGGCCGTATGGCTACACCTTC
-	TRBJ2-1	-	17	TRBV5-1	CASSLGLTRGAYNEQFF	TGCGCCAGCAGCTTGGGATTGACCCGAGGCGCCTACAATGAGCAGTTCTTC
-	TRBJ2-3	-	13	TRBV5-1	CASSSTSTDTQYF	TGCGCCAGCAGCTCAACTAGCACAGATACGCAGTATTTT
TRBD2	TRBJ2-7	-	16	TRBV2	CASRILGGGGAYEQYF	TGTGCCAGCAGGATCCTGGGCGGGGGGGGAGCCTACGAGCAGTACTTC
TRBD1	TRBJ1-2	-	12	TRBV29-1	CSVSTGLDPYTF	TGCAGCGTCTCGACAGGGTTAGACCCCTACACCTTC
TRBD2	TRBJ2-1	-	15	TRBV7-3	CASSPMGTSGSQQFF	TGTGCCAGCAGCCCCATGGGGACTAGCGGGAGCCAGCAGTTCTTC
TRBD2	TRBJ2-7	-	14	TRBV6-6	CASSFSGGRYEQYF	TGTGCCAGCAGTTTTAGCGGGGGGCGCTACGAGCAGTACTTC
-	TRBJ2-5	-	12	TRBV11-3	CASSWGQETQYF	TGTGCCAGCAGCTGGGGCCAAGAGACCCAGTACTTC
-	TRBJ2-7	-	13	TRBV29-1	CSVVGGSSYEQYF	TGCAGCGTTGTGGGCGGAAGCTCCTACGAGCAGTACTTC
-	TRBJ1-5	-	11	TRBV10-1	CASSSRQPQHF	TGCGCCAGCAGTTCGCGTCAGCCCCAGCATTTT
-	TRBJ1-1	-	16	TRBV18	CASSPQGPQGYTEAFF	TGTGCCAGCTCACCCCAGGGTCCACAGGGTTACACTGAAGCTTTCTTT
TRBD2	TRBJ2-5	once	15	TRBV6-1	CASTRTSGAQETQYF	TGTGCCAGCACCCGGACTAGCGGGGCTCAAGAGACCCAGTACTTC
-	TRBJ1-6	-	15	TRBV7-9	CASSLEGQINSPLHF	TGTGCCAGCAGCTTAGAAGGACAGATAAATTCACCCCTCCACTTT
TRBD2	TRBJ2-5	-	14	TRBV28	CASRVAGAQETQYF	TGTGCCAGCAGGGTAGCGGGGGCACAAGAGACCCAGTACTTC
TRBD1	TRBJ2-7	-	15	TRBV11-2	CASSFPGTGVYEQYF	TGTGCCAGCAGCTTCCCCGGGACAGGGGTTTACGAGCAGTACTTC
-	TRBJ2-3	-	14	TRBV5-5	CASSLDSHTDTQYF	TGTGCCAGCAGCCTTGACAGCCACACAGATACGCAGTATTTT
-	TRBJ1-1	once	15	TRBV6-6	CASSSGTFMNTEAFF	TGTGCCAGCAGCTCCGGGACATTTATGAACACTGAAGCTTTCTTT
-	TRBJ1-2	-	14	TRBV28	CASQIGGRDYGYTF	TGTGCCAGCCAAATTGGGGGGCGCGACTATGGCTACACCTTC
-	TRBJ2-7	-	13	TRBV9	CASSVGQDYEQYF	TGTGCCAGCAGCGTAGGGCAGGACTACGAGCAGTACTTC
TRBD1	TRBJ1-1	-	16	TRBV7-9	CASSLGSGQGFTEAFF	TGTGCCAGCAGCTTAGGATCGGGACAGGGGTTCACTGAAGCTTTCTTT
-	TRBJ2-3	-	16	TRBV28	CASSLAGTRPTDTQYF	TGTGCCAGCAGTTTAGCTGGGACACGGCCCACAGATACGCAGTATTTT
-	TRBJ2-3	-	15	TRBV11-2	CASSLQPTNTDTQYF	TGTGCCAGCAGCTTACAGCCGACGAACACAGATACGCAGTATTTT
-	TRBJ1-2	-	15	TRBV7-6	CASSLGNGGGVGYTF	TGTGCCAGCAGCTTAGGGAATGGGGGCGGGGTTGGCTACACCTTC
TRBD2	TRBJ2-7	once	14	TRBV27	CASSRREGTYEQYF	TGTGCCAGCAGTCGGCGGGAGGGGACCTACGAGCAGTACTTC
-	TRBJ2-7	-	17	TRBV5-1	CASSRRQGGPRSYEQYF	TGCGCCAGCAGCCGGAGACAGGGAGGTCCCCGCTCCTACGAGCAGTACTTC
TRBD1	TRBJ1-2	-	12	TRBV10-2	CAISRGDYGYTF	TGCGCCATTTCCAGGGGGGACTATGGCTACACCTTC
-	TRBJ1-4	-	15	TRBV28	CASRKPVGPNEKLFF	TGTGCCAGCAGAAAACCCGTAGGACCCAATGAAAAACTGTTTTTT